This T cell receptor beta chain was obtained from a study of blood T cell repertoires in COVID-19. Study summary: From the United States, Italy and Spain came samples of acute and convalescent COVID-19.

Produced via immunoSEQ multiplex PCR; TCRdb's table is partial and in-frame only. The table shows 180,000 or so clones, with over 75% occurring only once. V was clipped by 5 bases and J by 4 bases, with 20 bases between them. CDR1 and CDR2 (germline): LNHNV, YYDKDF (reference sequence). CDR3 size: 17 residues. The gene calls are TRBV15 and TRBJ2-2; weak D call: TRBD2 (5 bases). What was sequenced was peripheral blood. This TCR derives from a woman older than 75 with active or convalescent COVID-19. The CDR3 DNA reads TGTGCCACCAGCCCCCCGGTCTGGCCCGGGGTCACCGGGGAGCTGTTTTTT. It specifies CATSPPVWPGVTGELFF.